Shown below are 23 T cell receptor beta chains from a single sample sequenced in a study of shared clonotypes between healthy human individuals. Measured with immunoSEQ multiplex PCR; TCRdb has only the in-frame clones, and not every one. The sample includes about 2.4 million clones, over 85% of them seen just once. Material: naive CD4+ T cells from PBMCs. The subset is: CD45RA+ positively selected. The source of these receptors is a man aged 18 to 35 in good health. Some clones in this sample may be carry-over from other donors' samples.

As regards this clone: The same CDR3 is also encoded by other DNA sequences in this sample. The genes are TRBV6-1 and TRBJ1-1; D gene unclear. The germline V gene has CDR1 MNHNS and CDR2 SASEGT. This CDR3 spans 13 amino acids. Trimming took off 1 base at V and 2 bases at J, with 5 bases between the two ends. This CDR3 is CASSEGRNTEAFF. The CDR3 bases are TGTGCCAGCAGTGAAGGGAGAAACACTGAAGCTTTCTTT.

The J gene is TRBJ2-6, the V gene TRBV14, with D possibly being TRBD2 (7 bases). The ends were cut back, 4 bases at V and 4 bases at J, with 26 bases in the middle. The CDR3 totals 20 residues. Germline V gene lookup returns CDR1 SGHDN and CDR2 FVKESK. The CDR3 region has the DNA TGTGCCAGCAGCCTCGGAGGCCGGGGGGCTCCCCCTATCGGGGCCAACGTCCTGACTTTC. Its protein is CASSLGGRGAPPIGANVLTF.

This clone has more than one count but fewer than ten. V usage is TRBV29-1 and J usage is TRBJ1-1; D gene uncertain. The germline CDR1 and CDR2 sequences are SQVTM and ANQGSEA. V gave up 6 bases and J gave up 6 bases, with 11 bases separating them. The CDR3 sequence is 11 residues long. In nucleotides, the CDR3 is TGCAGCGTACGGGCGCCTCCTGAAGCTTTCTTT. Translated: CSVRAPPEAFF.

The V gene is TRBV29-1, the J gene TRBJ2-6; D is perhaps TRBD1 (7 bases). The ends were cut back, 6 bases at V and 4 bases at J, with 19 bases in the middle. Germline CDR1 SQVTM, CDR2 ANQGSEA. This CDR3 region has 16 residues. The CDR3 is CSVGGTAAAGANVLTF. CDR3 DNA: TGCAGCGTGGGCGGGACAGCCGCCGCCGGGGCCAACGTCCTGACTTTC.

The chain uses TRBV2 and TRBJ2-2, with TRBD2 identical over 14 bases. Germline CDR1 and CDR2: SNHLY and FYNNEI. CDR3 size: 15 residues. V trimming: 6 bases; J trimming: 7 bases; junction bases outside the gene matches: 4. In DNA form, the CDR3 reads TGTGCCAGCAGCTTGGGACTAGCGGGAGTCGGGGAGCTGTTTTTT. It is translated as CASSLGLAGVGELFF. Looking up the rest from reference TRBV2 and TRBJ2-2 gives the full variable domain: EPEVTQTPSHQVTQMGQEVILRCVPISNHLYFYWYRQILGQKVEFLVSFYNNEISEKSEIFDDQFSVERPDGSNFTLKIRSTKLEDSAMYFCASSLGLAGVGELFFGEGSRLTVL.

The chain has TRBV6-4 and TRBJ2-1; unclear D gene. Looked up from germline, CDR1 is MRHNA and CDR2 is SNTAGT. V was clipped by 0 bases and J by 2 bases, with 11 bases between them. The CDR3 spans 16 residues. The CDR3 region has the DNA TGTGCCAGCAGTGACTCGAACCTTCCCCCCTACAATGAGCAGTTCTTC. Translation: CASSDSNLPPYNEQFF.

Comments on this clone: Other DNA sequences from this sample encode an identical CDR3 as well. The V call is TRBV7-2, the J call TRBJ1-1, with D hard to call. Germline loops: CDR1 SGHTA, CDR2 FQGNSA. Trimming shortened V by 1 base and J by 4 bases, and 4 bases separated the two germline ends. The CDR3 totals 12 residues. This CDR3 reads CASSLGSTEAFF. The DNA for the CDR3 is TGTGCCAGCAGCTTAGGGTCCACTGAAGCTTTCTTT. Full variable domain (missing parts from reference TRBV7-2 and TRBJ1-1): GAGVSQSPSNKVTEKGKDVELRCDPISGHTALYWYRQSLGQGLEFLIYFQGNSAPDKSGLPSDRFSAERTGGSVSTLTIQRTQQEDSAVYLCASSLGSTEAFFGQGTRLTVV.

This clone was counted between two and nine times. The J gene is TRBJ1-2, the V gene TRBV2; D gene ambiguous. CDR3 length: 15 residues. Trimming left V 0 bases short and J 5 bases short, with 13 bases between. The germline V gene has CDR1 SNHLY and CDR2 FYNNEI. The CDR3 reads CASSEAPARAYGYTF. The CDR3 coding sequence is TGTGCCAGCAGTGAAGCGCCTGCTAGGGCTTATGGCTACACCTTC.

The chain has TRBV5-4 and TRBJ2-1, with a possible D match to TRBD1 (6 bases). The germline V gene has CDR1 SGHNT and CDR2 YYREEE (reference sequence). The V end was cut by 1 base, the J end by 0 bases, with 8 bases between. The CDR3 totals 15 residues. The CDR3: CASSLRGSSYNEQFF. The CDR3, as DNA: TGTGCCAGCAGCTTGAGGGGGAGCTCCTACAATGAGCAGTTCTTC.

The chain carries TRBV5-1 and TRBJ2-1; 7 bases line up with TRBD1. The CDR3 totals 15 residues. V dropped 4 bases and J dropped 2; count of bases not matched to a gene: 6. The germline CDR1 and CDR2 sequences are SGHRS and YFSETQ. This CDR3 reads CASSPRQGTYNEQFF. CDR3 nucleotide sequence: TGCGCCAGCAGCCCTAGACAGGGTACCTACAATGAGCAGTTCTTC.

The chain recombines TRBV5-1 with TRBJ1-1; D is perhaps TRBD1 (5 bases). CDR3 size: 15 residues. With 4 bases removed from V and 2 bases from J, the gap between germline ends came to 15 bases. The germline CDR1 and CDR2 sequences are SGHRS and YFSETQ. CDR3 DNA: TGCGCCAGCAGCCCCCGGGACGGGGATAACACTGAAGCTTTCTTT. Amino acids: CASSPRDGDNTEAFF.

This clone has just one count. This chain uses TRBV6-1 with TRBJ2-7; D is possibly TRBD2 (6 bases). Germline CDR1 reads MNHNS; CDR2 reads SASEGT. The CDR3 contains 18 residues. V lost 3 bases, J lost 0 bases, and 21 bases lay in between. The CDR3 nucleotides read TGTGCCAGCAGTGAGGCGCTCGGCGGGACTTTGAGCTCCTACGAGCAGTACTTC. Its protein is CASSEALGGTLSSYEQYF.

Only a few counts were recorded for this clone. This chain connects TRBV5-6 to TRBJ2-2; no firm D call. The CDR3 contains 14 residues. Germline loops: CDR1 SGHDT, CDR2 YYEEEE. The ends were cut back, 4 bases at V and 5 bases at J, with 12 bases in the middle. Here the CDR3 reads CASSHAELTGELFF. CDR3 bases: TGTGCCAGCAGCCATGCTGAGCTAACCGGGGAGCTGTTTTTT.

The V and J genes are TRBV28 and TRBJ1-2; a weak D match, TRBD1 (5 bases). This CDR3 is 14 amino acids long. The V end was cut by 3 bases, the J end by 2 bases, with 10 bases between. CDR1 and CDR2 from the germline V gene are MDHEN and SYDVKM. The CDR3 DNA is TGTGCCAGCAGTTTCCTATCAGGGAACTATGGCTACACCTTC. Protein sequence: CASSFLSGNYGYTF.

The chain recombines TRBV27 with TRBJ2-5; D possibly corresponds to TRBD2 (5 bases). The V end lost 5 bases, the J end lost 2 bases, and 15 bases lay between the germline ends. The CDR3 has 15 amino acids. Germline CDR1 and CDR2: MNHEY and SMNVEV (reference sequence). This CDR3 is CASSPIERRQETQYF. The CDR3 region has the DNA TGTGCCAGCAGTCCCATTGAGCGGAGGCAAGAGACCCAGTACTTC.

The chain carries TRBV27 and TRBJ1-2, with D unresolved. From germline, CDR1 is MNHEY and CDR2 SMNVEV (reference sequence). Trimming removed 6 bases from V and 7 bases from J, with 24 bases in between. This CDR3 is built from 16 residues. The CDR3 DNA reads TGTGCCAGCAGCCTCCTAGGACGAGTACGGGAAGTTGGCTACACCTTC. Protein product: CASSLLGRVREVGYTF.

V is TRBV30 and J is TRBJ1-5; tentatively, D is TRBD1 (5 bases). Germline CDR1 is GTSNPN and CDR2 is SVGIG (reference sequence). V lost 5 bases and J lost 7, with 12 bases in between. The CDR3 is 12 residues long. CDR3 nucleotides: TGTGCCTGGGGGGTCGGGGGACAGCCCCAGCATTTT. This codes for CAWGVGGQPQHF.

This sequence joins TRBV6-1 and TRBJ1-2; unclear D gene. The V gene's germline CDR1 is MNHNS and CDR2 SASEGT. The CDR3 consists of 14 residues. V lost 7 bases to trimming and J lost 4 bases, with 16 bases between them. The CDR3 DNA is TGTGCCAGCAATACGGCTCTACAAGGCTATGGCTACACCTTC. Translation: CASNTALQGYGYTF.

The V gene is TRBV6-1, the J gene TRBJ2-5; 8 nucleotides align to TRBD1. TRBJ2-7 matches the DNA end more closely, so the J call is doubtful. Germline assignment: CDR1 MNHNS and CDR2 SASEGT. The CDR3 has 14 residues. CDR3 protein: CASSADRAPYEQYF. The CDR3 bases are TGTGCCAGCAGTGCGGACAGGGCCCCCTACGAGCAGTACTTC.

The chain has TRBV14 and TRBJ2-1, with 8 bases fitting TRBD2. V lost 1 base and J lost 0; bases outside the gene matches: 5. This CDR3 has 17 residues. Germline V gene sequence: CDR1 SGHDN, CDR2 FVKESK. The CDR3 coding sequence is TGTGCCAGCAGCCAAGGTAGCGGGACTAGCTCCTACAATGAGCAGTTCTTC. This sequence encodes CASSQGSGTSSYNEQFF.

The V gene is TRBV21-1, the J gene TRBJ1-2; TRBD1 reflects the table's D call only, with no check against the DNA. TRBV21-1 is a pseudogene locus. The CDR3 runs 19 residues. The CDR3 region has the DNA TGTGCCAGCAGCCGGAAATTTGGTAAGAACAGGGAATATTATGGTGGCTACACCTTC. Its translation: CASSRKFGKNREYYGGYTF.

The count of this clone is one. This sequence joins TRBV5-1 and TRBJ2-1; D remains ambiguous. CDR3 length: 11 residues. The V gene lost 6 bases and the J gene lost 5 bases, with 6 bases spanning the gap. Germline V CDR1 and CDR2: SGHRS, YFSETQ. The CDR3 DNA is TGCGCCAGCAAGTCAAACAATGAGCAGTTCTTC. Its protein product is CASKSNNEQFF.

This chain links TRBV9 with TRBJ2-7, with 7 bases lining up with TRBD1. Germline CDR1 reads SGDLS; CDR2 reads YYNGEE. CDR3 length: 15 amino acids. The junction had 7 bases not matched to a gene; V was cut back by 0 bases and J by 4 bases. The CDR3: CASSVAHRGPYEQYF. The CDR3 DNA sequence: TGTGCCAGCAGCGTAGCCCACAGGGGACCGTACGAGCAGTACTTC.